Detailed here is one T cell receptor (beta chain). The antigen is not known. Naivety among CD8 cells was defined by CD45RO negativity and positive CCR7 selection, thereby excluding terminally differentiated effector memory CD45RA+ cells. Donors were Caucasian adults residing in Nashville, Tennessee, USA. Germline loops: CDR1 SGDLS, CDR2 YYNGEE. The V end was cut by 3 bases, the J end by 5 bases, with 14 bases between. This CDR3 has 14 residues. The source of the sample is a study of shared clonotypes between healthy human individuals. Whole-study results and caveats: Sequencing depth was expected to affect clonotype sharing among donors.

In the authors' methods: Without quality scores, immunoSEQ junctional reads could not be filtered like full-length reads. Here immunoSEQ multiplex PCR was the method, and the copy in TCRdb shows in-frame clones only, minus some. That table supplies the V and J calls and clone size; D and trimming were determined from the DNA. The sample lists approximately 740,000 clones; 92% were seen once. This chain uses TRBV9 with TRBJ1-1; D possibly corresponds to TRBD1 (5 bases). The sample comprised naive CD8+ T cells sorted from blood. The TCR comes from a man younger than 45 in good health. CDR3 amino acids: CASSELRVTTEAFF. Here the CDR3 DNA reads TGTGCCAGCAGCGAACTCAGGGTTACGACTGAAGCTTTCTTT.